This T cell receptor (beta chain) was sequenced for a study of radiotherapy plus CTLA-4 blockade in lung cancer (dated by TCRdb to between 2018 and 2020). In terms of the full investigation: Objective responses occurred in around 19% of enrolled patients, and around 29% achieved disease control.

Reading from cysteine to phenylalanine, the CDR3 counts 13 amino acids. The read is trimmed to its CDR3 DNA, 39 bases read in frame from base 1. The germline V gene provides CDR1 KGHSH and CDR2 LQKENI. Trimming at the junction amounts to 3 bases on V and 6 bases on J, and the germline ends lie 9 bases apart. On this clone: Its specific antigen is unknown. There are no base qualities to consult, and no much larger clone falls within one base.

Here is what the overall study found, with its caveats: The strongest predictors of response were reported to be early dynamic shifts in blood T cell clones along with a rise in serum interferon-beta following radiation. After treatment with radiotherapy and ipilimumab, TCR clones that came from tumors expanded in the peripheral blood.

The library was made by the immunoSEQ multiplex PCR assay. TCRdb limited this immuneACCESS table to in-frame rearrangements with V and J called. A share of clones is missing; checked studies link under half to unresolved V genes, and the rest is unexplained. In all, the sample holds about 44,000 clones, and over 60% of those were seen once. The biggest ten clones account for approximately 2.4% of the sample. The study evaluated CTLA-4 blockade (ipilimumab) given together with focal radiation therapy in patients who had chemo-refractory metastatic non-small-cell lung cancer. The sequencing used peripheral blood, collected from a patient treated with radiotherapy plus ipilimumab. This sequence originates from a human donor with non-small cell lung cancer whose response to radiotherapy plus ipilimumab could not be evaluated. This receptor chain uses TRBV18 and TRBJ1-5; TRBD1 is possibly the D segment (6 matching bases). The base sequence is TGTGCCAGCTCACCCCAACAGGGTCAGCCCCAGCATTTT. Translated, this gives CASSPQQGQPQHF.